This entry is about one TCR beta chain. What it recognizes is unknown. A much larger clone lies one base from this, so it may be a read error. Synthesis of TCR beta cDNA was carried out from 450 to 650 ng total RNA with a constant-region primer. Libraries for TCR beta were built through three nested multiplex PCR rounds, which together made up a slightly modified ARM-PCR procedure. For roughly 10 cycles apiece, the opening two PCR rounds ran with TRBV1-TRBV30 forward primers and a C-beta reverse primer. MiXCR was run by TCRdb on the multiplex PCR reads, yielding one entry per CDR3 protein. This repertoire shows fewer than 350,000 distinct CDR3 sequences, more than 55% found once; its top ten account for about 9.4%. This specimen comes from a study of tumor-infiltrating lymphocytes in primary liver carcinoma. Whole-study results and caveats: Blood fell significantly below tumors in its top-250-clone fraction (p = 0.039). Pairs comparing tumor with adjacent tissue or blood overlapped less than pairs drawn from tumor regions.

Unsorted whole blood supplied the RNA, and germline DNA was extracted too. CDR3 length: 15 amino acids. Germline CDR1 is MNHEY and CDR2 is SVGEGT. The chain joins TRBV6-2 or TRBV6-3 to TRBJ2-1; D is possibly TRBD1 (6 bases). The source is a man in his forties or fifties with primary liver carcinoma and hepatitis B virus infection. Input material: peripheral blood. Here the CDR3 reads CASIKQGSTYDEQFF. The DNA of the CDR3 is TGTGCCAGCATCAAACAGGGTTCTACCTACGATGAGCAGTTCTTC.